This TCR beta chain was recovered during a study of shared clonotypes between healthy human individuals (dated by TCRdb to the early 2020s). With regard to the full study: A few men and two women, aged 18 to 49 years, made up the cohort. To increase sequencing depth and limit assay-specific biases, different laboratories used diverse techniques to prepare libraries and sequence TCR repertoires. Blood TCR repertoires of four to six healthy adults were deeply sequenced to estimate repertoire size and the extent of clonotype sharing between individuals. For each donor, CD4 naive and CD4 memory were each given three plates, CD8 naive was given two plates, and CD8 memory was given one plate. Per donor, leukapheresis produced somewhere between about 0.9 and 9.5 billion PBMCs.

The count of this clone is one. Its cognate antigen has yet to be identified. It has no much larger one-base neighbor in the sample; base qualities were not kept. Between the V and J ends, shortened by 4 bases and 4 bases respectively, the junction contains 17 bases. As encoded in the germline V gene, CDR1 is SGDLS while CDR2 is YYNGEE. The CDR3 measures 16 amino acids from cysteine to phenylalanine. The DNA shown is the 48-base CDR3, in frame from base 1. Donors were healthy HIV-negative adults with no recently reported acute infections or vaccinations. Every donor was a Caucasian adult residing in Nashville, Tennessee, USA. CD4+ T cells were enriched by magnetic negative selection, after which naive cells were positively selected on CD45RA and the negative fraction was taken as the memory subset. Blood was collected by leukapheresis, and PBMCs were isolated by Ficoll-Histopaque density gradient centrifugation and then cryopreserved in liquid nitrogen vapor phase. Analytical flow cytometry was used to check the purity and quantity of each magnetically sorted T cell population. Each sorted fraction had its genomic DNA isolated and then quantified by UV absorbance on a Nanodrop 2000c.

Using the deep immunoSEQ assay, TCR CDR3 regions were amplified from genomic DNA by multiplex PCR. Genomic DNA extracted from each cell subset was distributed evenly over all wells of several immunoSEQ 96-well plates, and each plate served as one replicate. Each replicate PCR for sorted subsets received around 0.2 ug genomic DNA, equal to roughly 33,000 T cell genomes. Purified libraries were quantified with a Qubit 3.0 fluorometer, sized on a Bioanalyzer 2100, and re-quantified with the KAPA Library Quantification kit. A separate single-read 150-cycle Illumina NextSeq 550 flow cell was used to sequence each immunoSEQ 96-well plate. The authors' analysis ran thus. The immunoSEQ output contained only junctional sequences without quality scores, so filtering could not match that applied to full-length reads. Sequences were annotated with PyIR, a Python wrapper for IgBLAST v1.9, and V/J genes and CDR3 were assigned using IMGT germline references. Reads with weak V/J assignments (E-value above 1e-6), missing CDR3, stop codons, out-of-frame junctions, or ambiguous translated residues were removed. V3J clonotypes were defined by identical inferred V gene, J gene, and CDR3 amino acid sequence. To compute the percentage overlap between repertoires, the number of shared unique clonotypes was divided by the size of the smaller repertoire. RTK rarefaction, the Chao1 estimator, and Recon v2.1 estimates of unobserved clonotypes were used to assess repertoire richness. OLGA was used to compute generation probabilities for all TCRbeta clonotypes that the gDNA method yielded from several donors. Sourced from immuneACCESS, this table was stored by TCRdb with only in-frame sequences that have V and J called. A share of the clones is absent; for the studies checked, an unresolved V gene accounts for under half, and the remainder has no known explanation. The DNA was the basis for D and trimming; V, J and clone size are from that table. The table for this sample lists approximately 1.5 million clones; approximately 98.5% of them were counted only once. The top ten clonotypes cover roughly 0.36% of the sample.

The full study reports these points: Across four donors, around 5.4% of naive CD4, around 3.5% of naive CD8, approximately 2.5% of memory CD4, and under 0.45% of memory CD8 clonotypes were shared. Naive subsets generally had larger estimated clonotype richness than memory subsets. Based on pairwise subsampling, the degree of clonotype sharing among donors was expected to be affected by sequencing depth. Because the study included only a small number of donors, the genetic and exposure-history diversity represented was limited. Clonotypes shared by all four sorted-subset donors showed higher generation probabilities than non-shared clonotypes. Rarefaction of sorted-subset datasets indicated incomplete sequencing despite the large sequencing depth. Sampling was restricted to blood, and TCR repertoires in tissues likely differ from the TCR repertoires found in blood.

The chain is made from TRBV9 and TRBJ2-2; perhaps TRBD1 is the D gene, with 6 bases matching. Sequencing used naive CD4+ T cells sorted from blood. This specimen's cell subset or site label, interpreted: CD45RA+ positively selected. The sequence came from a man aged 25-40 years in good health. The nucleotide sequence reads as follows: TGTGCCAGCAGCCTGGGGACAACGAGAACCACCGGGGAGCTGTTTTTT. It encodes CASSLGTTRTTGELFF.